These 24 T cell receptor beta chains share one sample of origin, sequenced in a study of blood T cell repertoires in COVID-19. Here immunoSEQ multiplex PCR was the method, and the copy in TCRdb shows in-frame clones only, minus some. The sample has around 80,000 clones, 75% to 90% seen once. The specimen was peripheral blood. The receptors derive from a human donor in a cohort sampled during active COVID-19.

CDR3 nucleotide sequence: TGCGCCAGCAGCCGACAGGAGTCCTACGAGCAGTACTTC. Its translation: CASSRQESYEQYF. This rearrangement joins TRBV5-1 to TRBJ2-7; possible D gene TRBD1, 6 bases. V lost 4 bases and J 1 base, leaving 9 bases between the germline ends. Per germline, CDR1 SGHRS and CDR2 YFSETQ. The CDR3 loop spans 13 amino acids.

The chain has TRBV18 and TRBJ2-7; 9 positions agree with TRBD1. J gave up 0 bases and V 1 base, and 10 bases lay outside the gene matches. The germline V gene has CDR1 KGHSH and CDR2 LQKENI. The CDR3 loop spans 18 amino acids. Here the CDR3 DNA reads TGTGCCAGCTCACCACGGGGAGGGGGACAGGGATTCTCCTACGAGCAGTACTTC. Encoded protein: CASSPRGGGQGFSYEQYF.

The chain employs TRBV2 and TRBJ1-4, with 9 bases identical to TRBD1. The CDR3 is 14 amino acids. Germline CDR1 and CDR2: SNHLY and FYNNEI. V dropped 7 bases and J dropped 8; count of bases not matched to a gene: 8. In DNA form, the CDR3 reads TGTGCCAGCACTATGACAGGGGGAGGAGAAAAACTGTTTTTT. Its protein is CASTMTGGGEKLFF.

The chain employs TRBV6-5 and TRBJ1-4; TRBD1 matches at 9 bases. V was pared by 8 bases and J by 7 bases, with 5 bases of the junction left unmatched. Per the germline V gene, CDR1 is MNHEY and CDR2 is SVGAGI. The CDR3 totals 13 residues. CDR3 nucleotide sequence: TGTGCCAGCGAGGGGACAGGGCCTGAAAAACTGTTTTTT. Encoded protein: CASEGTGPEKLFF.

The chain recombines TRBV5-1 with TRBJ1-4, with TRBD1 matching over 8 bases. CDR1 is SGHRS, CDR2 YFSETQ, per germline. The CDR3 is 17 amino acids. Unmatched junction bases numbered 8, after V lost 0 bases and J lost 4 bases. The CDR3 coding sequence is TGCGCCAGCAGCTTGGGATACTCGGACAGGGTTAATGAAAAACTGTTTTTT. Translating gives CASSLGYSDRVNEKLFF.

The chain is built from TRBV5-6 and TRBJ2-1, with D perhaps matching TRBD1 (6 bases). This CDR3 has 14 residues. Germline-derived CDR1 and CDR2 are SGHDT and YYEEEE. Trimming took off 7 bases at V and 5 bases at J, with 16 bases between the two ends. The CDR3 bases are TGTGCCAGCTGCATACAGGGTAACGACAATGAGCAGTTCTTC. Translating it yields CASCIQGNDNEQFF.

The genes are TRBV6-6 and TRBJ2-1; TRBD2 matches 9 bases. Germline V CDR1 and CDR2: MNHNY, SVGAGI (reference sequence). The CDR3 runs to 16 residues. After removal of 0 bases from V and 8 bases from J, the junction contained 8 bases not matched to a gene. For the CDR3, the DNA is TGTGCCAGCAGTTACTCGTTCAGCGGGGGGAGTTATGAGCAGTTCTTC. Its protein product is CASSYSFSGGSYEQFF.

The V gene is TRBV7-9, the J gene TRBJ1-2, with no clear D. V was trimmed by 5 bases and J by 5 bases, leaving 9 bases between them. CDR1 and CDR2 (germline): SEHNR, FQNEAQ (reference sequence). This CDR3 contains 12 residues. The CDR3 bases are TGTGCCAGCAGCCCCGGGATGTATGGCTACACCTTC. Its protein is CASSPGMYGYTF.

CDR3 sequence: CASSVGQGAKNEQFF. The CDR3 DNA reads as TGTGCCAGCAGTGTGGGGCAGGGGGCGAAGAATGAGCAGTTCTTC. The chain employs TRBV2 and TRBJ2-1, with TRBD1 identical over 8 bases. Germline V CDR1 and CDR2: SNHLY, FYNNEI. J gave up 7 bases and V 4 bases, and 9 bases lay outside the gene matches. The length of the CDR3 is 15 residues. The full variable domain, its missing parts supplied by reference TRBV2 and TRBJ2-1, is EPEVTQTPSHQVTQMGQEVILRCVPISNHLYFYWYRQILGQKVEFLVSFYNNEISEKSEIFDDQFSVERPDGSNFTLKIRSTKLEDSAMYFCASSVGQGAKNEQFFGPGTRLTVL.

The table lists this clone with a few counts. This sequence joins TRBV2 and TRBJ2-7; the D gene is possibly TRBD2 (6 bases). V dropped 6 bases and J dropped 3 bases, with 6 bases sitting between them. The CDR3 runs to 11 residues. The germline CDR1 and CDR2 sequences are SNHLY and FYNNEI. The CDR3 region has the DNA TGTGCCAGCAGGGGGGGCTACGAGCAGTACTTC. Protein: CASRGGYEQYF.

This chain uses TRBV18 with TRBJ2-3; the D gene is possibly TRBD2 (5 bases). From germline, CDR1 is KGHSH and CDR2 LQKENI. The CDR3 contains 13 residues. The V end lost 5 bases, the J end lost 2 bases, and 8 bases lay between the germline ends. The CDR3 is CASSSADTDTQYF. As DNA, the CDR3 is TGTGCCAGCTCATCAGCGGACACAGATACGCAGTATTTT.

A single count supports this clone. The chain is built from TRBV29-1 and TRBJ2-1, with D tentatively TRBD1 (5 bases). The CDR3 has 12 amino acids. Germline-derived CDR1 and CDR2 are SQVTM and ANQGSEA. The V end lost 6 bases, the J end lost 15 bases, and 21 bases lay between the germline ends. CDR3 protein: CSVKRGRETPFF. CDR3 sequence (DNA): TGCAGCGTCAAGCGAGGCAGGGAAACTCCGTTCTTC.

The rearrangement uses TRBV7-3 and TRBJ2-2; D not resolved. Germline assignment: CDR1 SGHTA and CDR2 FQGTGA. The CDR3 extends over 15 amino acids. Between the trimmed V and J ends, which lost 2 bases and 5 bases, there was a span of 12 bases. The CDR3 sequence: CASSLSGTITGELFF. DNA of the CDR3: TGTGCCAGCAGCTTATCTGGCACTATTACCGGGGAGCTGTTTTTT.

The gene calls are TRBV6-5 and TRBJ2-5, with D uncertain. This CDR3 comprises 13 residues. V was trimmed by 10 bases and J by 5 bases, leaving 17 bases between them. Germline V gene data show CDR1 as MNHEY and CDR2 as SVGAGI. Written as DNA, the CDR3 is TGTGCCATCGGCGGTTCGTTTGATGAGACCCAGTACTTC. Translation gives CAIGGSFDETQYF.

This chain joins TRBV9 and TRBJ1-5, with D hard to call. Germline loops: CDR1 SGDLS, CDR2 YYNGEE. This CDR3 contains 15 residues. V was trimmed by 0 bases and J by 3 bases, leaving 10 bases between them. The CDR3 DNA reads TGTGCCAGCAGCGTAGATGGGCAGTTCAATCAGCCCCAGCATTTT. It yields the protein CASSVDGQFNQPQHF.

For this clone: Other DNA sequences in this sample translate to the same CDR3. The chain is built from TRBV7-9 and TRBJ1-4, with TRBD1 matching over 7 bases. Germline V lookup: CDR1 SEHNR, CDR2 FQNEAQ (reference sequence). The V and J ends lost 1 base and 2 bases, in that order; junction bases with no gene match: 1. The CDR3 extends over 15 amino acids. CDR3 loop: CASSLEGATNEKLFF. The CDR3, as DNA: TGTGCCAGCAGCTTAGAGGGGGCGACTAATGAAAAACTGTTTTTT.

The rearrangement uses TRBV6-6 and TRBJ1-1, with 12 positions matching TRBD1. The CDR3 spans 16 residues. V lost 5 bases, J lost 6 bases, and 10 bases stayed unmatched. Germline CDR1 reads MNHNY; CDR2 reads SVGAGI (reference sequence). The CDR3 bases are TGTGCCAGCAGTGGCCCGGGACAGGGGGCGTGGGCTGAAGCTTTCTTT. Translation: CASSGPGQGAWAEAFF.

This chain links TRBV5-1 with TRBJ2-3, with TRBD2 matching over 13 bases. This CDR3 is built from 19 residues. Germline CDR1 and CDR2: SGHRS and YFSETQ. After removal of 3 bases from V and 2 bases from J, the junction contained 12 bases not matched to a gene. DNA for the CDR3: TGCGCCAGCAGCTCGCCCGGGACTAGCGGGGCATATCCCACAGATACGCAGTATTTT. Encoded protein: CASSSPGTSGAYPTDTQYF.

In this sample, this clone turned up a few times. V gene TRBV5-1 combines with J gene TRBJ1-6; the D is unclear. The V and J ends lost 4 bases and 3 bases respectively, with 14 bases between them. This CDR3 region has 16 residues. Germline assignment: CDR1 SGHRS and CDR2 YFSETQ. CDR3 residues: CASSPGRPLYNSPLHF. The DNA of the CDR3 is TGCGCCAGCAGCCCTGGCAGGCCTCTCTATAATTCACCCCTCCACTTT. The full variable domain, in which reference TRBV5-1 and TRBJ1-6 provide the parts outside the CDR3, is KAGVTQTPRYLIKTRGQQVTLSCSPISGHRSVSWYQQTPGQGLQFLFEYFSETQRNKGNFPGRFSGRQFSNSRSEMNVSTLELGDSALYLCASSPGRPLYNSPLHFGNGTRLTVT.

The chain links TRBV4-1 to TRBJ2-3; D gene unclear. This CDR3 region has 16 residues. Trimming pared 4 bases from V and 5 bases from J, leaving 19 bases between. Germline V lookup: CDR1 MGHRA, CDR2 YSYEKL. CDR3 region: CASSLAPKPGGDTQYF. The CDR3 DNA reads TGCGCCAGCAGCCTCGCTCCTAAACCGGGTGGAGATACGCAGTATTTT.

V and J are TRBV5-1 and TRBJ2-7; 7 bases are shared with TRBD1. Trimming at V came to 0 bases and at J to 3 bases, leaving 3 bases not matched to a gene. CDR1 is SGHRS and CDR2 is YFSETQ in the germline V gene. This CDR3 comprises 14 residues. CDR3 residues: CASSLATGVYEQYF. The CDR3 nucleotides are TGCGCCAGCAGCTTGGCCACAGGGGTCTACGAGCAGTACTTC. The full variable domain, its missing parts supplied by reference TRBV5-1 and TRBJ2-7, is KAGVTQTPRYLIKTRGQQVTLSCSPISGHRSVSWYQQTPGQGLQFLFEYFSETQRNKGNFPGRFSGRQFSNSRSEMNVSTLELGDSALYLCASSLATGVYEQYFGPGTRLTVT.

The gene calls are TRBV7-2 and TRBJ2-1, with a possible D match to TRBD2 (6 bases). V was shortened by 1 base and J by 10 bases, with 14 bases between the two germline ends. The CDR3 totals 14 residues. Germline CDR1 reads SGHTA; CDR2 reads FQGNSA. Here the CDR3 reads CASSLVVSREEQFF. In DNA form, the CDR3 reads TGTGCCAGCAGCTTAGTAGTATCTCGGGAGGAGCAGTTCTTC.

CDR3 region: CASSELVRASTDTQYF. The DNA for the CDR3 is TGTGCCAGCAGTGAATTAGTACGTGCTAGCACAGATACGCAGTATTTT. The rearrangement uses TRBV6-1 and TRBJ2-3, with D hard to call. The CDR3 contains 16 residues. The germline V gene has CDR1 MNHNS and CDR2 SASEGT. The V end was cut by 2 bases, the J end by 0 bases, with 12 bases between.

A single count supports this clone. The J gene is TRBJ2-7, the V gene TRBV4-1; 7 positions agree with TRBD1. CDR1 and CDR2 from the germline V gene are MGHRA and YSYEKL. This CDR3 is built from 15 residues. The V gene end was trimmed by 4 bases and the J gene end by 2 bases; junction bases not matched to a gene: 8. The CDR3 reads CASSLDADRTYEQYF. The CDR3 DNA sequence: TGCGCCAGCAGCCTAGATGCGGACAGGACCTACGAGCAGTACTTC.